The clone carrying this T cell receptor (beta chain) was detected only a few times. Antigen unknown. The germline gives CDR1 SEHNR, CDR2 FQNEAQ (reference sequence). The CDR3 covers 13 residues. The V end lost 4 bases, the J end lost 5 bases, and 12 bases lay between the germline ends. As it was prepared, the TCRbeta library received unique molecular identifiers. Using its own MiXCR run on the PCR reads, TCRdb lists one record per CDR3 protein. The table lists 530,000 or so distinct CDR3 sequences, more than 20% of them singletons, with about 35% in the top ten. This sample stems from a study of T-cell reconstitution after alpha-beta-depleted transplantation in children. General study results and limits: Among T cells one year after transplant, newly produced cells accounted for most counts and diversity. At day 60, the high TCRbeta diversity found in some patients originated from recipient T cells and thymic progenitors that had survived.

The chain combines TRBV7-9 with TRBJ2-7, with D unclear. This clonotype was sampled from a boy less than two years old with Wiskott-Aldrich syndrome, due to receive a stem cell transplant. The sample in question was PBMCs, obtained before TCRalphabeta/CD19-depleted stem cell transplant. The CDR3 sequence is CASSSRSQNEQYF. The DNA of the CDR3 is TGTGCCAGCAGCTCCCGCAGTCAGAACGAGCAGTACTTC.